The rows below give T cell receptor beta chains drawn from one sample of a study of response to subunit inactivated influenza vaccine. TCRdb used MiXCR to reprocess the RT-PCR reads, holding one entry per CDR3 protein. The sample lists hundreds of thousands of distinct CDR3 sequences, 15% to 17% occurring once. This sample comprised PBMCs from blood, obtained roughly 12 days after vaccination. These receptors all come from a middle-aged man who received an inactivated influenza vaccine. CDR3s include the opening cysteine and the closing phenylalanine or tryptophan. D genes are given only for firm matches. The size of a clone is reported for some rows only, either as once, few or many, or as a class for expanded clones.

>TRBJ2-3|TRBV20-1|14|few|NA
TGCAGTGCTAGAGATCCTCGAGGTGGAGATACGCAGTATTTT
CSARDPRGGDTQYF
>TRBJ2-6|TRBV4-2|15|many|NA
TGTGCCAGCATGAGGGACCCCTCTGGGGCCAACGTCCTGACTTTC
CASMRDPSGANVLTF
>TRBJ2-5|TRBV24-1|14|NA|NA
TGTGCCACCAGTGATTTGTGGCAGGGGGAGACCCAGTACTTC
CATSDLWQGETQYF
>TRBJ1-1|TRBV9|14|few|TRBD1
TGTGCCAGCAGAGGGGGGACAGCCCCCCTGGAAGCTTTCTTT
CASRGGTAPLEAFF
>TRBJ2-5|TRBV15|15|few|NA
TGTGCCACCAGCAGAAGCCCAGCGGACCAAGAGACCCAGTACTTC
CATSRSPADQETQYF
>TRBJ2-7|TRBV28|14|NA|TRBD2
TGTGCCAGCACTACATTGGGGGGGGGGTACGAGCAGTACTTC
CASTTLGGGYEQYF
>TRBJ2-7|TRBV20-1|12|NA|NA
TGCAGTGCTAGAAACCCCATCTACGAGCAGTACTTC
CSARNPIYEQYF
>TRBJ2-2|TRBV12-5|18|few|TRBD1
TGTGCTAGTGGTTTGGTACGTCCGGGACAGGGGAACACCGGGGAGCTGTTTTTT
CASGLVRPGQGNTGELFF
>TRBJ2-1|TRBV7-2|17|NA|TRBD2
TGTGCCAGCAGCCCCGCGGGGGCTAGCGGGGGATACAATGAGCAGTTCTTC
CASSPAGASGGYNEQFF
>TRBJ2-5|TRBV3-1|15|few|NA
TGTGCCAGCAGCCAAGATTGGGATACTTGGGAGACCCAGTACTTC
CASSQDWDTWETQYF
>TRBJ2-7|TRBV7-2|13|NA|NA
TGTGCCAGCAGCACCTCCATTATTTACGAGCAGTACTTC
CASSTSIIYEQYF
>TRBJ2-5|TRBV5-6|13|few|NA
TGTGCCAGCAGCTGGTCTTCCGTGGGGACCCAGTACTTC
CASSWSSVGTQYF